Listed below are T cell receptor beta chains from one sample, sequenced in a study of technical replicates of blood from a few donors. Using immunoSEQ multiplex PCR, the repertoire was profiled, and TCRdb retains in-frame clones only, with some absent. The repertoire holds around 63,000 clones, more than 85% seen once, with roughly 4.2% in the top ten. The sample was PBMCs. These receptors were collected from a human donor in good health. Some clones in this sample may be carry-over from other donors' samples. Both conserved end residues are part of each CDR3. Fields, in order: D gene, V gene, J gene, clone size, CDR3 protein, CDR3 DNA. D genes are given only for firm matches. Where a row states a size, it is once, few, many or the class of an expanded clone; other rows omit it.

D: -; V: TRBV4-2; J: TRBJ2-2; size: -; CDR3: CASSQEAAYGFPGELFF; DNA: TGTGCCAGCAGCCAAGAGGCGGCTTACGGGTTTCCCGGGGAGCTGTTTTTT
D: TRBD2; V: TRBV7-9; J: TRBJ2-5; size: -; CDR3: CASSSPSGLGQETQYF; DNA: TGTGCCAGCAGCTCCCCCAGCGGACTAGGCCAAGAGACCCAGTACTTC
D: TRBD2; V: TRBV7-3; J: TRBJ2-2; size: -; CDR3: CASSQSWTSGTGELFF; DNA: TGTGCCAGCAGCCAGTCGTGGACTAGCGGGACCGGGGAGCTGTTTTTT
D: -; V: TRBV2; J: TRBJ2-7; size: -; CDR3: CASSRTGLGGEQYF; DNA: TGTGCCAGCAGTCGAACAGGGCTCGGAGGCGAGCAGTACTTC
D: TRBD1; V: TRBV7-2; J: TRBJ2-4; size: -; CDR3: CASSGTGGNIQYF; DNA: TGTGCCAGCAGCGGGACAGGGGGGAACATTCAGTACTTC
D: TRBD2; V: TRBV6-1; J: TRBJ2-1; size: once; CDR3: CASRTLAGTYNEQFF; DNA: TGTGCCAGCAGGACACTAGCGGGGACCTACAATGAGCAGTTCTTC
D: -; V: TRBV11-2; J: TRBJ2-1; size: -; CDR3: CASSPLVGGVGRNEQFF; DNA: TGTGCCAGCAGCCCTCTCGTAGGGGGAGTGGGTCGTAATGAGCAGTTCTTC
D: -; V: TRBV4-2; J: TRBJ2-1; size: -; CDR3: CASSQGPGWDNEQFF; DNA: TGTGCCAGCAGCCAAGGCCCGGGATGGGACAATGAGCAGTTCTTC
D: -; V: TRBV4-2; J: TRBJ1-5; size: -; CDR3: CASSQDHGKGQPQHF; DNA: TGTGCCAGCAGCCAAGATCACGGGAAGGGACAGCCCCAGCATTTT
D: -; V: TRBV4-2; J: TRBJ1-2; size: -; CDR3: CASSQDLAGSNYGYTF; DNA: TGTGCCAGCAGCCAAGATCTTGCGGGTTCCAACTATGGCTACACCTTC
D: TRBD2; V: TRBV5-4; J: TRBJ2-5; size: -; CDR3: CASSLAGAGETQYF; DNA: TGTGCCAGCAGCTTAGCGGGGGCTGGAGAGACCCAGTACTTC
D: -; V: TRBV4-3; J: TRBJ1-1; size: -; CDR3: CASSPTENTEAFF; DNA: TGCGCCAGCAGCCCCACAGAGAACACTGAAGCTTTCTTT
D: TRBD2; V: TRBV6-5; J: TRBJ2-7; size: -; CDR3: CASSYQLAGGREQYF; DNA: TGTGCCAGCAGTTACCAACTAGCGGGAGGGCGTGAGCAGTACTTC
D: TRBD1; V: TRBV10-3; J: TRBJ1-2; size: -; CDR3: CAIRQQGAGGYGYTF; DNA: TGTGCCATCAGACAACAGGGGGCTGGCGGTTATGGCTACACCTTC
D: TRBD2; V: TRBV7-9; J: TRBJ2-7; size: -; CDR3: CASSLASGGTYEQYF; DNA: TGTGCCAGCAGCCTAGCTAGCGGGGGAACCTACGAGCAGTACTTC
D: -; V: TRBV7-4; J: TRBJ2-1; size: -; CDR3: CASSSDSVFSYNEQFF; DNA: TGTGCCAGCAGCAGTGACAGCGTATTCTCCTACAATGAGCAGTTCTTC
D: TRBD2; V: TRBV7-2; J: TRBJ2-1; size: -; CDR3: CASSLVPLAGNEQFF; DNA: TGTGCCAGCAGCTTAGTCCCCCTAGCGGGTAATGAGCAGTTCTTC
D: -; V: TRBV6-5; J: TRBJ2-7; size: -; CDR3: CASRRTAILTYEQYF; DNA: TGTGCCAGCAGGAGGACAGCCATCTTGACCTACGAGCAGTACTTC
D: -; V: TRBV7-9; J: TRBJ2-3; size: -; CDR3: CASSSRLFADTQYF; DNA: TGTGCCAGCAGCTCTAGGTTGTTTGCAGATACGCAGTATTTT
D: TRBD1; V: TRBV28; J: TRBJ2-7; size: -; CDR3: CASSLSDRAYEQYF; DNA: TGTGCCAGCAGTCTCTCGGACAGGGCCTACGAGCAGTACTTC
D: -; V: TRBV5-6; J: TRBJ2-4; size: once; CDR3: CASSSHRDILAKNIQYF; DNA: TGTGCCAGCAGCTCACACCGGGACATCCTAGCCAAAAACATTCAGTACTTC
D: TRBD2; V: TRBV6-1; J: TRBJ2-2; size: -; CDR3: CASSEGAGGFGGELFF; DNA: TGTGCCAGCAGTGAAGGGGCGGGGGGGTTCGGCGGGGAGCTGTTTTTT
D: TRBD1; V: TRBV15; J: TRBJ1-2; size: -; CDR3: CATSPGQGGGYTF; DNA: TGTGCCACCAGCCCAGGACAGGGCGGTGGCTACACCTTC
D: TRBD2; V: TRBV4-3; J: TRBJ2-7; size: once; CDR3: CASSQDRLSGTTYEQYF; DNA: TGCGCCAGCAGCCAAGACCGGCTTAGCGGGACCACCTACGAGCAGTACTTC
D: -; V: TRBV5-1; J: TRBJ1-4; size: once; CDR3: CASSREGRGEEKLFF; DNA: TGCGCCAGCAGCAGGGAGGGTAGGGGTGAAGAAAAACTGTTTTTT
D: TRBD1; V: TRBV13; J: TRBJ1-3; size: -; CDR3: CASSLGRQGSGNTIYF; DNA: TGTGCCAGCAGCTTAGGCAGACAGGGAAGTGGAAACACCATATATTTT
D: TRBD2; V: TRBV5-1; J: TRBJ2-1; size: medium-sized; CDR3: CASTLAGGYNEQFF; DNA: TGCGCCAGCACCTTAGCGGGGGGCTACAATGAGCAGTTCTTC
D: TRBD2; V: TRBV2; J: TRBJ2-7; size: -; CDR3: CASSPDTSGSSYEQCF; DNA: TGTGCCAGCAGCCCTGACACTAGCGGGAGCTCCTACGAGCAGTGCTTC
D: -; V: TRBV15; J: TRBJ1-6; size: -; CDR3: CATSRAAGARNSPLHF; DNA: TGTGCCACCAGCAGAGCCGCGGGGGCACGTAATTCACCCCTCCACTTT
D: TRBD2; V: TRBV13; J: TRBJ2-3; size: few; CDR3: CASSLRGGQTDTQYF; DNA: TGTGCCAGCAGCTTACGGGGGGGTCAAACAGATACGCAGTATTTT
D: TRBD2; V: TRBV6-5; J: TRBJ2-1; size: once; CDR3: CASSYRSGEGEQFF; DNA: TGTGCCAGCAGTTACCGGAGCGGGGAAGGTGAGCAGTTCTTC
D: -; V: TRBV25-1; J: TRBJ2-5; size: -; CDR3: CASSESRGQQETQYF; DNA: TGTGCCAGCAGTGAATCGAGGGGACAACAAGAGACCCAGTACTTC
D: -; V: TRBV13; J: TRBJ2-5; size: -; CDR3: CASSLGRGGETQYF; DNA: TGTGCCAGCAGCTTAGGCAGGGGTGGAGAGACCCAGTACTTC
D: -; V: TRBV6-1; J: TRBJ1-4; size: -; CDR3: CASRREAATNEKLFF; DNA: TGTGCCAGCAGGAGGGAGGCAGCAACTAATGAAAAACTGTTTTTT
D: -; V: TRBV6-5; J: TRBJ2-1; size: -; CDR3: CASTDATSRVNEQFF; DNA: TGTGCCAGCACGGACGCGACTAGTCGGGTCAATGAGCAGTTCTTC
D: TRBD2; V: TRBV30; J: TRBJ2-3; size: -; CDR3: CAWSGSGSRTDTQYF; DNA: TGTGCCTGGAGTGGTAGCGGGAGTAGGACAGATACGCAGTATTTT
D: -; V: TRBV27; J: TRBJ1-4; size: few; CDR3: CASSPRQNEKLFF; DNA: TGTGCCAGCAGTCCGAGACAGAATGAAAAACTGTTTTTT
D: -; V: TRBV7-8; J: TRBJ2-3; size: -; CDR3: CASSLGATGDTQYF; DNA: TGTGCCAGCAGCTTAGGGGCCACAGGGGATACGCAGTATTTT
D: TRBD2; V: TRBV9; J: TRBJ2-5; size: -; CDR3: CASSPNPAGGQETQYF; DNA: TGTGCCAGCAGCCCGAATCCAGCGGGAGGGCAAGAGACCCAGTACTTC
D: -; V: TRBV6-5; J: TRBJ1-1; size: -; CDR3: CASGGGGWNTEAFF; DNA: TGTGCCAGCGGGGGGGGAGGTTGGAACACTGAAGCTTTCTTT
D: TRBD2; V: TRBV9; J: TRBJ2-3; size: -; CDR3: CASSVEGTSGRDTQYF; DNA: TGTGCCAGCAGCGTAGAGGGGACTAGCGGGCGGGATACGCAGTATTTT
D: TRBD1; V: TRBV10-3; J: TRBJ1-2; size: -; CDR3: CAISPPGQGSGYTF; DNA: TGTGCCATCAGTCCACCGGGACAGGGGTCTGGCTACACCTTC
D: TRBD2; V: TRBV4-2; J: TRBJ2-5; size: -; CDR3: CASSQGSSGGAEETQYF; DNA: TGTGCCAGCAGCCAAGGTTCTAGCGGGGGGGCGGAGGAGACCCAGTACTTC